The 5 T cell receptor beta chains listed next were all sequenced from one sample in a study of OX40 agonist ivuxolimab in advanced cancers. Profiling relied on immunoSEQ multiplex PCR, and the TCRdb table lists in-frame clones only, not all of them. Here the sample spans around 79,000 clones, roughly 90% being singletons. Sequences were derived from CD4+ or CD8+ T cells sorted from blood, sampled in a trial of the OX40 agonist ivuxolimab. The origin of the receptors is an adult with an advanced solid tumor such as melanoma, head and neck, liver or kidney cancer.

The chain has TRBV7-6 and TRBJ2-5; TRBD2 aligns across 11 bases. The CDR3 contains 15 residues. From germline, CDR1 is SGHVS and CDR2 FNYEAQ. Trimming cost V 1 base and J 5 bases; bases outside gene matches: 3. CDR3 loop: CASSLVAGGQETQYF. CDR3 DNA sequence: TGTGCCAGCAGCTTAGTAGCGGGGGGGCAGGAGACCCAGTACTTC.

This CDR3 reads CASSLRLAGVSYEQYF. CDR3 nucleotide sequence: TGTGCCAGCAGTTTACGACTAGCGGGAGTGTCCTACGAGCAGTACTTC. The chain combines TRBV28 with TRBJ2-7; 12 bases align to TRBD2. CDR3 length: 16 residues. V lost 2 bases, J lost 1 base, and 3 bases stayed unmatched. CDR1 is MDHEN, CDR2 SYDVKM, per germline. The full variable domain, with the rest looked up from reference TRBV28 and TRBJ2-7, is DVKVTQSSRYLVKRTGEKVFLECVQDMDHENMFWYRQDPGLGLRLIYFSYDVKMKEKGDIPEGYSVSREKKERFSLILESASTNQTSMYLCASSLRLAGVSYEQYFGPGTRLTVT.

The CDR3, as DNA: TGTGCCAGCAGCTTGGTGAACAGGGGGCATGGGTACGAGCAGTACTTC. Its protein product is CASSLVNRGHGYEQYF. The chain carries TRBV5-4 and TRBJ2-7, with 9 bases fitting TRBD1. CDR1 is SGHNT, CDR2 YYREEE, per germline (reference sequence). This CDR3 is 16 amino acids long. The ends lost 0 bases at V and 4 bases at J; junction bases unmatched: 8.

As to this clone: Other DNA sequences from this sample encode an identical CDR3 as well. The chain combines TRBV14 with TRBJ1-1; D gene uncertain. Trimming took 0 bases from V and 1 from J, leaving 3 bases between them. The CDR3 is made up of 13 amino acids. CDR1 SGHDN and CDR2 FVKESK come from the germline V gene. CDR3 amino acids: CASSQDRNTEAFF. The CDR3 nucleotides read TGTGCCAGCAGCCAAGACCGGAACACTGAAGCTTTCTTT.

This chain uses TRBV19 with TRBJ2-7; 7 bases map to TRBD1. J gave up 2 bases and V 5 bases, and 6 bases lay outside the gene matches. Per the germline V gene, CDR1 is LNHDA and CDR2 is SQIVND (reference sequence). This CDR3 has 14 residues. CDR3 sequence (DNA): TGTGCCAGTAGTCTTGCAGGGGGTCCCTACGAGCAGTACTTC. It is translated as CASSLAGGPYEQYF.